The TCR beta chain under discussion was sequenced for a study of cytomegalovirus exposure and HLA in healthy donors. V shed 5 bases, J shed 4 bases, and the junction held 7 bases outside the gene matches. The CDR3 is made up of 15 amino acids. Germline V gene sequence: CDR1 KGHSH, CDR2 LQKENI. This PCR relied on a set of 60 Vbeta primers and 13 Jbeta primers. Produced via immunoSEQ multiplex PCR; TCRdb's table is partial and in-frame only. Of some 140,000 clones listed, over 75% were seen once; the top ten hold roughly 5.3%. The chain couples TRBV18 to TRBJ2-1, with 8 bases that match TRBD2. This TCR came from a woman between 40 and 50 years old in good health and CMV-seropositive. The source material was PBMCs. In nucleotides, the CDR3 is TGTGCCAGCTCATGGACAGCGGGGGATTACAATGAGCAGTTCTTC. Its protein product is CASSWTAGDYNEQFF.